The entry below describes one T cell receptor beta chain. Its cognate antigen has yet to be identified. For TCRbeta CDR3 sequencing, genomic DNA from the sorted cells was extracted using the QIAGEN DNeasy Blood and Tissue Kit. Through immunoSEQ, high-throughput TCRbeta CDR3 sequencing was done commercially, including PCR amplification with internal controls and bias correction. The source study handled its data this way. Unique productive TCRbeta sequences were defined by CDR3 nucleotide sequence where primers matched, and otherwise by CDR3 amino acid sequence together with Vbeta and Jbeta genes. To correct for sorting error, sequences found in more than one sorted population at a frequency ratio of 2:1 or less were discarded, and the remaining shared sequences were assigned to the population with the higher frequency. A sequence was defined as donor-reactive if the sequence was expanded at least 5-fold in CFSE-low cells compared with unstimulated cells and had a frequency of at least 0.01% in CFSE-low cells. Repertoire divergence was quantified by Jensen-Shannon divergence using the top 100 TCRbeta sequences ranked by frequency. For samples with multiple sequencing runs, sorting error was corrected separately for each run before the runs were pooled. In TCRdb, the immuneACCESS table is reduced to in-frame sequences with V and J assigned. These tables do not hold every clone; where another copy was compared, an unresolved V gene accounts for under half, and the others remain unexplained. D and trimming were read from the DNA, whereas the V and J calls and clone size are those reported in that table. This sample's listing comprises tens of thousands of clones. In total, the top ten clones hold roughly 0.89% of the sample.

The sample's time point label is to be understood as: blood sample drawn before combined kidney and bone marrow transplant. Thawed PBMCs were FACS-sorted into unstimulated Tregs (CD4+CD25+CD127-), CD4+ non-Tregs (CD4+CD25-), CD4 cells and CD8 cells. A few combined kidney and bone marrow transplant recipients from the ITN036ST trial were included as patients, and samples were available only from these trial subjects. Healthy control blood was processed to PBMCs with a Ficoll density gradient and then cryopreserved, whereas patient PBMCs were collected both before and after transplant. This sample stems from a study of Tregs in tolerant kidney transplant recipients (dated by TCRdb to the late 2010s). Study-wide context: The transplants used related donors with nonmyeloablative bone marrow transplantation, and mixed chimerism in the human trials was transient. The study applied TCRbeta sequencing to find donor-specific regulatory T cells before combined kidney and bone marrow transplantation and then followed those same cells after transplant. Overall study outcomes, separate from this receptor: In tolerant patients, the expansion of donor-specific Tregs was greater than global Treg expansion, suggesting that the expansion was antigen-driven rather than nonspecific. Although technical replication error seemed to be minimal, the question of biological reproducibility was not addressed directly. Expanding Tregs with activated donor B cells appeared to identify the most biologically relevant and donor-specific TCRbeta repertoire. Because only a small number of patients were included, the study had limitations, and the results will need to be validated in larger populations as well as under other immunosuppression protocols. PCR primers changed over time for some patients, so nucleotide-level comparison across those patients' samples was not possible.

This sequence originates from a human donor who received a combined kidney and bone marrow transplant. Material: CD4+ T cells from blood, obtained before the transplant.

The CDR3 corresponds to CASSAPGQGDYEQYF. The part of the CDR3 DNA that was read is TGTGCCAGCAGCGCCCCGGGACAGGGGGACTACGAG. The rearrangement combines TRBV2 with TRBJ2-7, with TRBD1 identical over 11 junction bases. Read sequence stops 3 residues before the CDR3 end, and the germline J gene provides the missing end. The germline V gene gives CDR1 as SNHLY and CDR2 as FYNNEI. CDR3 length: 15 amino acids, cysteine to phenylalanine. The CDR3 was read in part: 36 bases, with the frame set at base 1. V has 6 bases trimmed and J has 3 bases trimmed; junction bases matching no gene number 7.